The entry that follows covers one T cell receptor beta chain sequence. What it binds is unknown. Sequencing involved patients with CD8+CD57+ cell expansion previously shown by flow cytometry. According to the study, genomic DNA was the template for TCR beta VDJ and CDR3 profiling. TCRdb re-called the reads with MiXCR, one entry per CDR3 protein. In the table there are approximately 470,000 distinct CDR3 sequences, roughly 34% of which are singletons. The data derive from a study of CD8+CD57+ T cells in acquired aplastic anemia. At the level of the study: When averaged, DNA from sorted CD4+ and CD8+ cells came to 3.2 ug. Notes on the study in general: Found in both controls and patients were some 31 CD8+ CDR3 sequences.

Per germline, CDR1 SGHDN and CDR2 FVKESK. V lost 4 bases to trimming and J lost 6 bases, with 12 bases between them. This CDR3 spans 13 amino acids. The sample consisted of sorted CD4+, CD8+, or CD8+CD57+ T cells (not recorded which) from PBMCs. This clonotype originated in a human donor with aplastic anemia. V usage is TRBV14 and J usage is TRBJ1-1; weak D call: TRBD1 (5 bases). CDR3 sequence reads: CASSRTLGAEAFF. The CDR3 bases are TGTGCCAGCAGCCGAACCCTGGGGGCTGAAGCTTTCTTT.